Given below is one T cell receptor beta chain in context. As yet, its antigen is unknown. The data were produced by immunoSEQ multiplex PCR, yet TCRdb's version contains in-frame clones alone and is incomplete. The repertoire consists of some 290,000 clones, with around 84% occurring once and the leading ten covering 1.5% to 2.5%. Treatment noted: some 20 received Ad26.COV2.S at low or high dose, single or two shots; 5 received placebo; per-sample allocation not given. At day 63 after the first vaccine or placebo injection, samples were drawn. An Ad26 vector expressing Wuhan-strain SARS-CoV-2 spike constituted the vaccine. The data belong to a study of Ad26.COV2.S vaccination and SARS-CoV-2 variants. Across the whole study: The donor belonged to the COV1001 Ad26.COV2.S trial arm. The vaccine Ad26.COV2.S was put into the muscle once, or twice with 56 days between. Study results and limitations: Vaccine recipients had higher spike-specific TCR breadth than placebo recipients.

The CDR3 is 16 residues long. The V end was cut by 1 base, the J end by 4 bases, with 14 bases between. The germline V gene encodes CDR1 LGHNA and CDR2 YSLEER. Material: peripheral blood, obtained in a trial of Ad26.COV2.S vaccine versus placebo. J is TRBJ2-1 and V is TRBV4-3; D is perhaps TRBD2 (6 bases). This TCR was recovered from a person aged 18-60 years who received the Ad26.COV2.S COVID-19 vaccine or a placebo. The chain's CDR3 is CASSQAPGDRYNEQFF. DNA for the CDR3: TGCGCCAGCAGCCAAGCCCCGGGGGATAGGTACAATGAGCAGTTCTTC.